This paragraph reports one T cell receptor (beta chain). Its specificity is not known. Sequencing was performed with immunoSEQ multiplex PCR; in TCRdb, only in-frame clones are kept and a portion is missing. This table has about 2.1 million clones, 90% to 95% appearing once. CDR1 and CDR2 from the germline V gene are MNHEY and SMNVEV (reference sequence). The CDR3 spans 13 residues. The V end was cut by 5 bases, the J end by 7 bases, with 12 bases between. These data belong to a study of shared clonotypes between healthy human individuals. General study findings and limits: Estimated richness values were generally larger in naive subsets than in memory subsets.

Naive-designated CD8 cells lacked CD45RO, were positively enriched for CCR7, and omitted terminally differentiated effector memory CD45RA+ cells. The source of this sequence is a man in his late teens or twenties in good health. Some clones in this sample may be carry-over from other donors' samples. Sequencing was done on a sample of naive CD8+ T cells from PBMCs. The chain has TRBV27 and TRBJ2-1, with D maybe TRBD1 (5 bases). CDR3 sequence reads: CASSPGKRNEQFF. DNA for the CDR3: TGTGCCAGCAGTCCAGGGAAAAGGAATGAGCAGTTCTTC.